The T cell receptor (beta chain) described here comes from a study of control samples from healthy donors and cancer patients. Method: immunoSEQ multiplex PCR; TCRdb's copy keeps in-frame clones and lacks some. The sample carries over 150,000 clones, 90% to 95% recorded once. The CDR3 consists of 15 residues. The junction had 7 bases not matched to a gene; V was cut back by 2 bases and J by 7 bases. Germline-derived CDR1 and CDR2 are SGDLS and YYNGEE. Sample: blood. The rearrangement uses TRBV9 and TRBJ2-2, with 8 nucleotides matching TRBD1. This sequence originates from a man aged 40-49 years in good health. The chain's CDR3 is CASSVTDRVGGELFF. CDR3 nucleotide sequence: TGTGCCAGCAGCGTTACGGACAGGGTGGGCGGGGAGCTGTTTTTT.